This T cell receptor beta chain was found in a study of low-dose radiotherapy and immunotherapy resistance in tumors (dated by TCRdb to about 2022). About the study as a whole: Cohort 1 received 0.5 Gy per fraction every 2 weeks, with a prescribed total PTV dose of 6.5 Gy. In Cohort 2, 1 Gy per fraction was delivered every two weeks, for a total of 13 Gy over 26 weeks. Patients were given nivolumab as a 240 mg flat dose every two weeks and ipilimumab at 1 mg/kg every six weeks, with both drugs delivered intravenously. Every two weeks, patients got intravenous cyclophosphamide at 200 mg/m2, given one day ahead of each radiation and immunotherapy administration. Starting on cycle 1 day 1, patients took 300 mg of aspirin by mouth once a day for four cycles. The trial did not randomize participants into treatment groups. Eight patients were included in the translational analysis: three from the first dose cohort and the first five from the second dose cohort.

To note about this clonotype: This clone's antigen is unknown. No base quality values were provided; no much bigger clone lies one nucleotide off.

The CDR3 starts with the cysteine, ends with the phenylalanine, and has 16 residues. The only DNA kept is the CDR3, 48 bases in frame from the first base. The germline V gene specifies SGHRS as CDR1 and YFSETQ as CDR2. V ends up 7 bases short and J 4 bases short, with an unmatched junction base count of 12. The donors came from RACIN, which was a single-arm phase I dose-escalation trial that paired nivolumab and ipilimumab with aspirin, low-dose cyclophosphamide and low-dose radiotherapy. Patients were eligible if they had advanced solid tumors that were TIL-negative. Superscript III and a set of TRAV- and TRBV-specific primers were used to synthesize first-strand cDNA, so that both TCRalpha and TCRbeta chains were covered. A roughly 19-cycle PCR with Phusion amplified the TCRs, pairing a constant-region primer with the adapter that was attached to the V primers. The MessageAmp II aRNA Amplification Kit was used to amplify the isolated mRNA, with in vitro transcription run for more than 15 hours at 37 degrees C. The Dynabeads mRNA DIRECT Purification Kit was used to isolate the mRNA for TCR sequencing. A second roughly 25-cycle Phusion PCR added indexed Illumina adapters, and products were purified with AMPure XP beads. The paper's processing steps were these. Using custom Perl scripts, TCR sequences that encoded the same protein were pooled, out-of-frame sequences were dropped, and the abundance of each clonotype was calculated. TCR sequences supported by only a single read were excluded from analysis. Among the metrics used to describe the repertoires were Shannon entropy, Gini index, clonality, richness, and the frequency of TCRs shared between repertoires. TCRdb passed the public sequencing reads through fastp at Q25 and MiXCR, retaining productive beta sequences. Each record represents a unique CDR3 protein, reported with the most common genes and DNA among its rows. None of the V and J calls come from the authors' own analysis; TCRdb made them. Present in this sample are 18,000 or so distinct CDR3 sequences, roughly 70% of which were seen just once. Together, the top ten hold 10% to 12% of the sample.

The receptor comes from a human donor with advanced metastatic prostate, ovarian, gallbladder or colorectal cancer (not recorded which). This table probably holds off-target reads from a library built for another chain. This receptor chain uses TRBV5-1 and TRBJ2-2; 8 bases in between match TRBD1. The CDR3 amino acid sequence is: CASSQGAAAGTGELFF. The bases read TGCGCCAGCTCCCAGGGGGCCGCCGCGGGCACCGGGGAGCTGTTTTTT.